Presented here are 14 T cell receptor beta chains from one specimen sequenced in a study of T cell repertoires in cytomegalovirus infection (dated by TCRdb to between 2018 and 2021). What this sample's treatment or condition label stands for: in vitro stimulation with specific CMV peptide epitopes to enrich CMV-specific T cells. Sequencer: Illumina HiSeq 1500. Using fastp at Q25 and MiXCR, TCRdb reprocessed the public reads and kept productive beta chains. Entries that share a CDR3 protein sequence are merged under the most common genes and DNA. The table for this sample lists approximately 990,000 distinct CDR3 sequences; around 32% of them were counted only once. Around an eighth of the sample is in the top ten clones. No antigen has been identified for these receptors. The sequencing used cultured CD8+ T cells from PBMCs, collected from culture after CMV antigen stimulation. Every receptor here comes from a human donor in good health (CMV status not recorded). Some clones in this sample may be carry-over from other donors' samples.

This clonotype was found many times. The genes are TRBV6-1 and TRBJ1-5; TRBD1 might be the D (5 bases). The CDR3 contains 16 residues. Germline CDR1 reads MNHNS; CDR2 reads SASEGT. V was clipped by 5 bases and J by 1 base, with 15 bases between them. This CDR3 reads CASSLYRFSSNQPQHF. The CDR3 DNA reads TGTGCCAGCAGTCTATACAGGTTCTCAAGCAATCAGCCCCAGCATTTT.

This chain joins TRBV19 and TRBJ2-3, with TRBD1 matching 7 bases. V shed 6 bases, J shed 2 bases, and the junction held 8 bases outside the gene matches. Germline V gives CDR1 LNHDA, CDR2 SQIVND (reference sequence). This CDR3 comprises 15 residues. Here the CDR3 reads CASSRDSPFTDTQYF. Here the CDR3 DNA reads TGTGCCAGTAGCCGGGACAGCCCTTTCACAGATACGCAGTATTTT.

The chain is built from TRBV19 and TRBJ2-3; 7 nucleotides align to TRBD1. V lost 1 base, J lost 2 bases, and 3 bases stayed unmatched. CDR3 length: 15 amino acids. The germline CDR1 and CDR2 sequences are LNHDA and SQIVND (reference sequence). Here the CDR3 reads CASSIGRGTTDTQYF. The CDR3 bases are TGTGCCAGTAGTATAGGCAGGGGGACCACAGATACGCAGTATTTT.

The rearrangement uses TRBV9 and TRBJ2-2; TRBD1 aligns across 9 bases. Germline trimming cut 2 bases from V and 3 bases from J; bases unmatched to any gene: 2. Germline loops: CDR1 SGDLS, CDR2 YYNGEE. This CDR3 region has 15 residues. This chain's CDR3 is CASSVWTGDTGELFF. CDR3 in DNA: TGTGCCAGCAGCGTGTGGACAGGGGACACCGGGGAGCTGTTTTTT. The variable domain in full, completed from reference TRBV9 and TRBJ2-2, reads DSGVTQTPKHLITATGQRVTLRCSPRSGDLSVYWYQQSLDQGLQFLIQYYNGEERAKGNILERFSAQQFPDLHSELNLSSLELGDSALYFCASSVWTGDTGELFFGEGSRLTVL.

In this sample, this clonotype turned up a few times. The V call is TRBV6-4, the J call TRBJ2-1; 9 nucleotides line up with TRBD1. Germline-derived CDR1 and CDR2 are MRHNA and SNTAGT. The V and J ends lost 3 bases and 4 bases, in that order; junction bases with no gene match: 10. The CDR3 spans 17 residues. The DNA for the CDR3 is TGTGCCAGCAGTGATCTTGACAGGGGGAAGCCTTACAATGAGCAGTTCTTC. Its translation: CASSDLDRGKPYNEQFF.

In its sample, this clonotype was seen a few times. The V and J genes are TRBV28 and TRBJ1-2, with a tentative D call TRBD1 (5 bases). The V end lost 3 bases, the J end lost 4 bases, and 9 bases lay between the germline ends. Per the germline V gene, CDR1 is MDHEN and CDR2 is SYDVKM. The CDR3 is 13 residues long. In DNA, the CDR3 is TGTGCCAGCAGTTTGGACACCAGCTATGGCTACACCTTC. This gives the protein CASSLDTSYGYTF.

This clonotype was recorded at least ten times. In DNA, the CDR3 is TGTGCCAGCAGAACCCGGGGCCCGCAAGAGACCCAGTACTTC. Translation: CASRTRGPQETQYF. The chain recombines TRBV7-8 with TRBJ2-5, with D possibly being TRBD1 or TRBD2 (5 bases each). The ends were cut back, 6 bases at V and 2 bases at J, with 13 bases in the middle. The germline gives CDR1 SGHVS, CDR2 FQNEAQ. The CDR3 consists of 14 residues.

The chain is built from TRBV20-1 and TRBJ2-3; TRBD2 agrees at 8 bases. The CDR3 totals 17 residues. The trim removed 6 bases at V and 3 bases at J, leaving 17 bases unmatched. Germline assignment: CDR1 DFQATT and CDR2 SNEGSKA (reference sequence). The CDR3 region has the DNA TGCAGTGCCACACGTCCCGGGACTAGTTTTAGTACAGATACGCAGTATTTT. Its translation is CSATRPGTSFSTDTQYF.

The chain uses TRBV9 and TRBJ2-2, with TRBD1 matching 8 bases. Germline values: CDR1 SGDLS, CDR2 YYNGEE. The CDR3 loop spans 16 amino acids. Trimming cost V 0 bases and J 4 bases; bases outside gene matches: 5. CDR3 bases: TGTGCCAGCAGCGTAGGGGCAGGGGGCTTCACCGGGGAGCTGTTTTTT. Its translation: CASSVGAGGFTGELFF.

Remarks on this clonotype: The junction differs from germline at one of its ends, possibly a read error. The rearrangement uses TRBV7-2 and TRBJ1-1, with 7 bases aligning to TRBD1. The CDR3 spans 15 residues. Germline CDR1 and CDR2: SGHTA and FQGNSA. CDR3 DNA: TGTGACAGCAGCTTAGAAGGGGGCCTTCACACTGAAGCTTTCTTT. It specifies CDSSLEGGLHTEAFF.

The gene calls are TRBV6-6 and TRBJ2-5, with TRBD1 matching 9 bases. Germline values: CDR1 MNHNY, CDR2 SVGAGI (reference sequence). This CDR3 is built from 17 residues. Trimming cost V 11 bases and J 3 bases; bases outside gene matches: 19. Here the CDR3 reads CAARDRAIPTHKETQYF. The CDR3 nucleotides read TGTGCCGCCCGGGACAGGGCAATCCCCACGCACAAAGAGACCCAGTACTTC.

The chain joins TRBV4-1 to TRBJ2-1; D is uncertain. CDR1 MGHRA and CDR2 YSYEKL come from the germline V gene. The V end was cut by 0 bases, the J end by 8 bases, with 14 bases between. The CDR3 covers 15 residues. The CDR3 reads CASSQDSLTPDEQFF. The CDR3 nucleotides are TGCGCCAGCAGCCAAGACTCCCTGACCCCGGATGAGCAGTTCTTC.

The chain recombines TRBV20-1 with TRBJ1-1; maybe TRBD1 (6 bases). Germline V gives CDR1 DFQATT, CDR2 SNEGSKA (reference sequence). The CDR3 has 13 amino acids. V lost 4 bases and J lost 3, with 12 bases in between. The CDR3, as DNA: TGCAGTGCTAAAGGTAGGACAGACACTGAAGCTTTCTTT. It is translated as CSAKGRTDTEAFF.

The chain uses TRBV27 and TRBJ2-3; no clear D. Germline V lookup: CDR1 MNHEY, CDR2 SMNVEV (reference sequence). V shed 0 bases and J shed 1 base, with 14 bases lying between them. The CDR3 consists of 17 residues. The CDR3 nucleotides read TGTGCCAGCAGTTTATCCCCGGATATTGTCGGCACAGATACGCAGTATTTT. Translating it yields CASSLSPDIVGTDTQYF.